These 16 T cell receptor beta chains were sequenced from one sample in a study of T cell clonotyping in hematopoietic cell transplantation. The data were produced by immunoSEQ multiplex PCR, yet TCRdb's version contains in-frame clones alone and is incomplete. The sample has 1,500 to 2,500 clones, less than 85% seen once. Sequenced here: peripheral blood mononuclear cells, sampled 30 days after allogeneic stem cell transplant. The receptors here all came from a male patient in his 50s who had an allogeneic stem cell transplant from an unrelated donor, so the T cells may come from the graft donor. Some clones in this sample may be carry-over from other donors' samples.

This chain joins TRBV6-5 and TRBJ2-7; D gene ambiguous. V lost 0 bases and J 2 bases, leaving 8 bases between the germline ends. Germline-derived CDR1 and CDR2 are MNHEY and SVGAGI. CDR3 size: 14 residues. CDR3 protein: CASSYSGIPYEQYF. CDR3 in DNA: TGTGCCAGCAGTTACTCAGGGATCCCCTACGAGCAGTACTTC.

A few counts support this clone. In nucleotides, the CDR3 is TGCGCCAGCAGCTTAAGGACCCCGAACACCGGGGAGCTGTTTTTT. Translating it yields CASSLRTPNTGELFF. This rearrangement joins TRBV5-1 to TRBJ2-2; unclear D gene. The CDR3 runs 15 residues. From germline, CDR1 is SGHRS and CDR2 YFSETQ. Trimming removed 2 bases at V and 0 bases at J, with 8 bases between.

The CDR3 loop is CASSLDLRGGIYGYTF. CDR3 in DNA: TGTGCCAGCAGCTTAGATCTGAGGGGAGGTATCTATGGCTACACCTTC. This chain links TRBV11-2 with TRBJ1-2; D is possibly TRBD1 (5 bases). Germline V gene data show CDR1 as SGHAT and CDR2 as FQNNGV. The CDR3 totals 16 residues. Between the trimmed V and J ends, which lost 0 bases and 4 bases, there was a span of 15 bases.

This clone was seen once. The rearrangement links TRBV6-1 to TRBJ1-6, with D maybe TRBD1 (5 bases). The CDR3 has 20 amino acids. Germline CDR1 reads MNHNS; CDR2 reads SASEGT. Trimming took 3 bases from V and 2 from J, leaving 23 bases between them. In DNA form, the CDR3 reads TGTGCCAGCAGTGACCTAGGGACGACAGAGGAGCAGACCTATAATTCACCCCTCCACTTT. This translates into CASSDLGTTEEQTYNSPLHF.

The chain couples TRBV4-1 to TRBJ2-1; 8 positions match TRBD2. CDR1 MGHRA and CDR2 YSYEKL come from the germline V gene. There are 16 residues in the CDR3. The V segment lost 1 base and the J segment 0 bases; nucleotides outside the gene matches: 2. The DNA of the CDR3 is TGCGCCAGCAGCCAAGCGGGAGGGAGCTCCTACAATGAGCAGTTCTTC. It yields the protein CASSQAGGSSYNEQFF.

The chain links TRBV11-1 to TRBJ2-3; D not resolved. This CDR3 spans 16 amino acids. Germline V gives CDR1 SGHAT, CDR2 FQDESV (reference sequence). Trimming stripped 2 bases from V and 6 bases from J, with 18 bases between. The CDR3 loop is CASSLRDRVLGDTQYF. CDR3 nucleotide sequence: TGTGCCAGCAGCTTAAGAGACCGGGTATTAGGGGATACGCAGTATTTT.

The chain combines TRBV19 with TRBJ1-5; D is undetermined. V was pared by 2 bases and J by 1 base, with 9 bases between. CDR3 size: 15 residues. CDR1 is LNHDA, CDR2 SQIVND, per germline (reference sequence). The CDR3 DNA reads as TGTGCCAGTAGTATAACGGGAGTAAGCAATCAGCCCCAGCATTTT. This encodes CASSITGVSNQPQHF.

The rearrangement uses TRBV13 and TRBJ2-7; no firm D call. Germline values: CDR1 PRHDT, CDR2 FYEKMQ (reference sequence). V was pared by 3 bases and J by 2 bases, with 11 bases between. The CDR3 loop spans 14 amino acids. The CDR3 spells CASSFGNGAYEQYF. The CDR3 region has the DNA TGTGCCAGCAGCTTCGGAAACGGAGCCTACGAGCAGTACTTC.

This clone rates as large. J is TRBJ2-3 and V is TRBV7-6; tentative D call: TRBD2 (6 bases). The V gene lost 5 bases and the J gene lost 0 bases, with 18 bases spanning the gap. Germline loops: CDR1 SGHVS, CDR2 FNYEAQ. The CDR3 is made up of 17 amino acids. CDR3 sequence: CASSPRGGVTSTDTQYF. The CDR3 DNA reads TGTGCCAGCAGCCCTAGGGGCGGGGTAACTAGCACAGATACGCAGTATTTT.

The V and J genes are TRBV5-1 and TRBJ2-5; 9 bases map to TRBD1. J gave up 7 bases and V 3 bases, and 10 bases lay outside the gene matches. The CDR3 runs 15 residues. Germline-derived CDR1 and CDR2 are SGHRS and YFSETQ. CDR3 amino acids: CASSSITGGGGTQYF. CDR3 in DNA: TGCGCCAGCAGCTCGATCACAGGGGGCGGTGGGACCCAGTACTTC.

This sequence joins TRBV13 and TRBJ2-7; 10 bases match TRBD2. V dropped 9 bases and J dropped 0; count of bases not matched to a gene: 5. Per germline, CDR1 PRHDT and CDR2 FYEKMQ (reference sequence). CDR3 length: 14 residues. CDR3 in amino acids: CASSTSGYSYEQYF. Written as DNA, the CDR3 is TGTGCCAGTTCGACTAGCGGGTACTCCTACGAGCAGTACTTC.

This clone appeared a few times. The identical CDR3 is also encoded by other nucleotide sequences in the sample. The chain has TRBV5-6 and TRBJ2-4; TRBD1 agrees at 9 bases. Germline CDR1 SGHDT, CDR2 YYEEEE. This CDR3 has 16 residues. Trimming cost V 2 bases and J 1 base; bases outside gene matches: 4. CDR3 region: CASSLPGQGAKNIQYF. The CDR3 DNA reads as TGTGCCAGCAGCTTACCGGGACAGGGTGCCAAAAACATTCAGTACTTC.

The V call is TRBV7-9, the J call TRBJ2-7, with D perhaps TRBD1 or TRBD2 (5 bases each). V was clipped by 5 bases and J by 7 bases, with 9 bases between them. Germline assignment: CDR1 SEHNR and CDR2 FQNEAQ (reference sequence). This CDR3 contains 11 residues. The CDR3 DNA sequence: TGTGCCAGCAGCCGTGGGGGAGAGCAGTACTTC. As protein: CASSRGGEQYF.

The rearrangement joins TRBV7-9 to TRBJ2-7, with D unresolved. CDR1 is SEHNR, CDR2 FQNEAQ, per germline (reference sequence). CDR3 length: 13 amino acids. V was clipped by 5 bases and J by 3 bases, with 11 bases between them. Here the CDR3 DNA reads TGTGCCAGCAGCACCCCTACAGACTACGAGCAGTACTTC. It specifies CASSTPTDYEQYF.

The genes are TRBV27 and TRBJ2-7; no clear D gene. Germline CDR1 and CDR2: MNHEY and SMNVEV (reference sequence). V lost 2 bases and J lost 3, with 5 bases in between. The CDR3 is made up of 12 amino acids. The CDR3 loop is CASSLGNYEQYF. In nucleotides, the CDR3 is TGTGCCAGCAGTTTAGGGAACTACGAGCAGTACTTC.

This sequence joins TRBV6-5 and TRBJ1-5; 8 bases fit TRBD1. Germline V lookup: CDR1 MNHEY, CDR2 SVGAGI. CDR3 length: 15 residues. J was trimmed by 6 bases and V by 2 bases; bases with no gene match: 6. The CDR3 loop reads CASSYSQGAAQPQHF. Here the CDR3 DNA reads TGTGCCAGCAGTTACAGTCAGGGGGCGGCTCAGCCCCAGCATTTT.